This TCR beta chain is from a study of CD8 T cells in ankylosing spondylitis. Overall study results and limits: Several of the motif variants were reported before in synovial fluid and blood from reactive arthritis. From matched ankylosing spondylitis synovial fluid, disease-linked clones were reportedly recovered at significantly enriched levels. Ankylosing spondylitis blood appeared to be characterized by a TCR beta motif of eight highly homologous variants.

Quantitative 5'-RACE was performed with molecular barcodes, and it yielded the TCR beta libraries. TCRdb passed the 5' RACE reads through MiXCR, listing each CDR3 protein once. The repertoire includes some 200,000 distinct CDR3 sequences, about 20% of them detected once, and 4.3% sits in the top ten. Many counts were recorded for this clonotype. The antigen is undetermined. Sequenced material: blood, either unsorted or a sorted T cell fraction (not recorded which). The TCR originated in a male donor between 5 and 35 years old with ankylosing spondylitis or in good health (not recorded which).

Here the CDR3 reads CSVESGTENTEAFF. CDR3 nucleotide sequence: TGCAGCGTTGAATCCGGGACAGAGAACACTGAAGCTTTCTTT. V usage is TRBV29-1 and J usage is TRBJ1-1; 7 nucleotides line up with TRBD1. V lost 2 bases to trimming and J lost 1 base; unmatched junction nucleotides: 4. The germline V gene encodes CDR1 SQVTM and CDR2 ANQGSEA. The CDR3 covers 14 residues.